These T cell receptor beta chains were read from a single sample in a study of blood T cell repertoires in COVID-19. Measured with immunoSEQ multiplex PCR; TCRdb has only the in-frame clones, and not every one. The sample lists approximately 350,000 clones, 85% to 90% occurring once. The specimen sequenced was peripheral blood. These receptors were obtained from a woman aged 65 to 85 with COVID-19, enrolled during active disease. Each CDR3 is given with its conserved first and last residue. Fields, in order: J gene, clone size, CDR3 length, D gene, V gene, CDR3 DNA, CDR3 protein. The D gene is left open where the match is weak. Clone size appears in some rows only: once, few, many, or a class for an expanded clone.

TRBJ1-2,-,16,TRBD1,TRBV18,TGTGCCAGCTCATCACTTGGACAGGGGGGTTTCCGTGGCTACACCTTC,CASSSLGQGGFRGYTF
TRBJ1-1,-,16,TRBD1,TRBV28,TGTGCCAGCAGTCTTCCTACAGGGGCTTCGAACACTGAAGCTTTCTTT,CASSLPTGASNTEAFF
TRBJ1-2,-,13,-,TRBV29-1,TGCAGCGTTGTCTCCTCAGTGGACTATGGCTACACCTTC,CSVVSSVDYGYTF
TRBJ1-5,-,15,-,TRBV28,TGTGCCAGCAGCCCCTCCGGGACTACCAATCAGCCCCAGCATTTT,CASSPSGTTNQPQHF
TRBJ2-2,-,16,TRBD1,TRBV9,TGTGCCAGCAGCGTCCGCCGGGACAGGGAGACCGGGGAGCTGTTTTTT,CASSVRRDRETGELFF
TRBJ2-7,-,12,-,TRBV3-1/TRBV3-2,TGTGCCAGCAGCTTGAGCTCCTACGAGCAGTACTTC,CASSLSSYEQYF
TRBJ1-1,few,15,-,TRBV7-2,TGTGCCAGCAGCTTAGCGTGGACTGAGAAGACTGAAGCTTTCTTT,CASSLAWTEKTEAFF
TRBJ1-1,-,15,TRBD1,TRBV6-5,TGTGCCAGCAGTTACTCCGGGACAGGGGGTGGAGAAGCTTTCTTT,CASSYSGTGGGEAFF
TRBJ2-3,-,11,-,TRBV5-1,TGCGCCAGCAGCTTGGACTTTACGCAGTATTTT,CASSLDFTQYF
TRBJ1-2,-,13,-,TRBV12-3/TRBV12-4,TGTGCCAGCAGTTTTGGCCTTAACTATGGCTACACCTTC,CASSFGLNYGYTF
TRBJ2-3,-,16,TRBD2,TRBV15,TGTGCCACCAGCACTTATACGGGACTAGCGGCAGATACGCAGTATTTT,CATSTYTGLAADTQYF
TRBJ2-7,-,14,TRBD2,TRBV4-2,TGTGCCAGCAGCCAACGGGAGGGTTCCTACGAGCAGTACTTC,CASSQREGSYEQYF
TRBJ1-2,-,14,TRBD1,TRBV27,TGTGCCAGCAGTCCCGGGACAGGGTCGTATGGCTACACCTTC,CASSPGTGSYGYTF
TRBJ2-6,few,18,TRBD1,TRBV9,TGTGCCAGCAGCATTCCGGGACAGGGGAGGTCCGGGGCCAACGTCCTGACTTTC,CASSIPGQGRSGANVLTF
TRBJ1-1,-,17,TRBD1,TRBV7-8,TGTGCCAGCAGCCCAAGACCTCGGACAGGGATGAACACTGAAGCTTTCTTT,CASSPRPRTGMNTEAFF
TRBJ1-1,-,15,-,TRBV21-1,TGTGCCAGCAGCAAATACGGCAGGGAATGCACTGAAGCTTTCTTT,CASSKYGRECTEAFF
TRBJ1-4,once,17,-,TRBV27,TGTGCCAGCAGTCCGGCCCCGATCTGGGGGGATACAGAAAAACTGTTTTTT,CASSPAPIWGDTEKLFF